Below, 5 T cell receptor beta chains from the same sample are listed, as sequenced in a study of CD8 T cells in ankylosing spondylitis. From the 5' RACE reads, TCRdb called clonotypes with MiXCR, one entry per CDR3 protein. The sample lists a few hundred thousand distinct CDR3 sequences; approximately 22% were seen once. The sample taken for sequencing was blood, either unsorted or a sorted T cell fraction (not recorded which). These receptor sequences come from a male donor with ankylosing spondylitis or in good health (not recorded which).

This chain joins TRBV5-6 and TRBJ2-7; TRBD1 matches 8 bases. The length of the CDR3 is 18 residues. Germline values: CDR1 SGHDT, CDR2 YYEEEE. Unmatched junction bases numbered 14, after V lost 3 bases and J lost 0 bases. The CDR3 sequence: CASSSGYFGDRSSYEQYF. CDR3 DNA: TGTGCCAGCAGCTCCGGGTATTTTGGGGACAGGAGCTCCTACGAGCAGTACTTC. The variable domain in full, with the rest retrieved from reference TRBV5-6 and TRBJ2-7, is DAGVTQSPTHLIKTRGQQVTLRCSPKSGHDTVSWYQQALGQGPQFIFQYYEEEERQRGNFPDRFSGHQFPNYSSELNVNALLLGDSALYLCASSSGYFGDRSSYEQYFGPGTRLTVT.

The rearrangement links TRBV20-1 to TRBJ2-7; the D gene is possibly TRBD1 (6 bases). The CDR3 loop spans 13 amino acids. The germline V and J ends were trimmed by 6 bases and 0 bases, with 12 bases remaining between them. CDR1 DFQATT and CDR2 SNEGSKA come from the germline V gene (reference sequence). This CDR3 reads CSARTADSYEQYF. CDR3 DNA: TGCAGTGCCCGGACAGCCGACTCCTACGAGCAGTACTTC.

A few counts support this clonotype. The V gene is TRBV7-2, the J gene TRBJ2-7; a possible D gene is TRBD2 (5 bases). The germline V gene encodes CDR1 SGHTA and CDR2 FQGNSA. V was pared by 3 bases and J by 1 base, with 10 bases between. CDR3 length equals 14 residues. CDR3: CASSLGDYSYEQYF. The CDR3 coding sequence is TGTGCCAGCAGCTTGGGAGACTATTCCTACGAGCAGTACTTC.

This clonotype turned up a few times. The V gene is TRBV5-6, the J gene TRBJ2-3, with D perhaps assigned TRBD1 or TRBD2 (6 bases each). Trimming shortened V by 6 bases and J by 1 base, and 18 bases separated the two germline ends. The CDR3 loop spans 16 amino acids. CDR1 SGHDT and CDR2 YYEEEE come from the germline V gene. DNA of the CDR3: TGTGCCAGCACCGTGAAGGGGGGTTTCGGCACAGATACGCAGTATTTT. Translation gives CASTVKGGFGTDTQYF.

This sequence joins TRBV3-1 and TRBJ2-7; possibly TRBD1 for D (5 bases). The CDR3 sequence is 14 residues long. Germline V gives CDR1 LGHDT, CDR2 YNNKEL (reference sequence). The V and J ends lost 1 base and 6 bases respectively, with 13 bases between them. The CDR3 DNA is TGTGCCAGCAGCCAAGCCTCCCAGGGTGGCGAGCAGTACTTC. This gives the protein CASSQASQGGEQYF.